This TCR beta chain was captured by sequencing in a study of blood T cells in healthy people across ages. Extractions gave at least 5.5 micrograms of total RNA per sample. This clonotype was detected only a few times. Its cognate antigen is unknown. J lost 2 bases, V lost 7 bases, and 13 bases had no gene match. Germline loops: CDR1 SQVTM, CDR2 ANQGSEA. This CDR3 is 16 amino acids long. General observations from the study: The authors considered diversity estimates from one million T cells to be underestimates.

Primers used in a second PCR of about 6 to 11 cycles were a sample-barcoded 5' primer and a J-beta primer mix. With 12 random nucleotides, a template-switch adaptor tagged each individual cDNA molecule. TCRdb reprocessed the 5' RACE reads via MiXCR and lists one record per CDR3 protein. This table has 1.5 million to 2 million distinct CDR3 sequences, around 42% appearing once. Material: blood. The gene calls are TRBV29-1 and TRBJ2-5; 10 bases line up with TRBD2. The receptor's source is a human donor in good health. The CDR3: CSAAGGLALLQETQYF. Here the CDR3 DNA reads TGCAGCGCCGCAGGGGGACTAGCGCTTTTACAAGAGACCCAGTACTTC.